Below, 32 T cell receptor beta chains from the same sample are listed, as sequenced in a study of blood T cell repertoires in COVID-19. Data came from immunoSEQ multiplex PCR; TCRdb stores just in-frame clones and leaves some out. Of 150,000 to 200,000 clones listed, roughly 77% are singletons. The specimen sequenced was peripheral blood. These TCRs come from an elderly woman with COVID-19, enrolled during active disease.

The chain couples TRBV19 to TRBJ1-2; D call uncertain. The V gene's germline CDR1 is LNHDA and CDR2 SQIVND (reference sequence). The ends were cut back, 3 bases at V and 2 bases at J, with 7 bases in the middle. This CDR3 contains 13 residues. CDR3 sequence: CASSMTPNYGYTF. In nucleotides, the CDR3 is TGTGCCAGTAGTATGACACCGAACTATGGCTACACCTTC.

The rearrangement links TRBV18 to TRBJ1-5, with D perhaps TRBD1 (5 bases). This CDR3 region has 15 residues. V shed 3 bases and J shed 1 base, with 10 bases lying between them. Germline lookup yields CDR1 KGHSH and CDR2 LQKENI. The CDR3: CASSPLAGSNQPQHF. In DNA form, the CDR3 reads TGTGCCAGCTCACCGCTTGCAGGGAGCAATCAGCCCCAGCATTTT.

The chain employs TRBV12-3 or TRBV12-4 and TRBJ2-2, with D perhaps TRBD1 (6 bases). The CDR3 is made up of 13 amino acids. Trimming left V 5 bases short and J 7 bases short, with 11 bases between. The chain's CDR3 is CASSHDRFGELFF. The CDR3 DNA follows: TGTGCCAGCAGTCATGACAGGTTCGGGGAGCTGTTTTTT.

This rearrangement joins TRBV4-2 to TRBJ1-1; no definite D call. This CDR3 is 15 amino acids long. Looked up from germline, CDR1 is LGHNA and CDR2 is YNFKEQ. V shed 4 bases and J shed 0 bases, with 12 bases lying between them. The CDR3 spells CASSPLDYMNTEAFF. For the CDR3, the DNA is TGTGCCAGCAGCCCATTAGACTACATGAACACTGAAGCTTTCTTT.

This clone was seen once. V gene TRBV28 combines with J gene TRBJ1-1; no reliable D call. The length of the CDR3 is 14 residues. CDR1 MDHEN and CDR2 SYDVKM come from the germline V gene. V lost 5 bases, J lost 1 base, and 11 bases lay in between. CDR3 in amino acids: CASSPPGWNTEAFF. In DNA, the CDR3 is TGTGCCAGCAGTCCCCCGGGTTGGAACACTGAAGCTTTCTTT.

The chain is built from TRBV18 and TRBJ2-5; 8 nucleotides agree with TRBD1. The CDR3 has 16 residues. The ends lost 0 bases at V and 0 bases at J; junction bases unmatched: 3. Germline V gene data show CDR1 as KGHSH and CDR2 as LQKENI. CDR3 amino acids: CASSPPGDRHQETQYF. CDR3 coding DNA: TGTGCCAGCTCACCACCTGGGGACAGGCACCAAGAGACCCAGTACTTC.

The chain is built from TRBV7-9 and TRBJ2-3, with D perhaps TRBD2 (6 bases). Germline V CDR1 and CDR2: SEHNR, FQNEAQ (reference sequence). Trimming cost V 4 bases and J 4 bases, with 12 bases left between them. The CDR3 is 14 residues long. In nucleotides, the CDR3 is TGTGCCAGCAGCTCCGCTTCGGGGGCAGATACGCAGTATTTT. This sequence encodes CASSSASGADTQYF.

The chain carries TRBV4-1 and TRBJ2-3, with 7 nucleotides matching TRBD2. Germline V gene lookup returns CDR1 MGHRA and CDR2 YSYEKL. V shed 2 bases, J shed 4 bases, and the junction held 6 bases outside the gene matches. The CDR3 loop spans 15 amino acids. CDR3: CASSQIGLDADTQYF. DNA for the CDR3: TGCGCCAGCAGCCAAATTGGACTAGATGCAGATACGCAGTATTTT.

The V call is TRBV5-1, the J call TRBJ2-7; D is perhaps TRBD2 (6 bases). Deletions cut 3 bases from V and 7 bases from J, with 17 bases between. Germline V gene data show CDR1 as SGHRS and CDR2 as YFSETQ. The CDR3 spans 14 residues. The CDR3 DNA sequence: TGCGCCAGCAGCTCGGACGGGGGAAGAGAAGAGCAGTACTTC. Protein sequence: CASSSDGGREEQYF.

The chain joins TRBV18 to TRBJ2-5, with no clear D. Germline values: CDR1 KGHSH, CDR2 LQKENI. V lost 2 bases to trimming and J lost 0 bases, with 10 bases between them. The CDR3 has 15 residues. The CDR3 here is CASSPLTSHQETQYF. The DNA of the CDR3 is TGTGCCAGCTCACCATTGACTTCCCACCAAGAGACCCAGTACTTC.

The rearrangement links TRBV4-1 to TRBJ2-2, with 9 bases fitting TRBD2. The V and J ends lost 5 bases and 3 bases, in that order; junction bases with no gene match: 22. CDR1 is MGHRA, CDR2 YSYEKL, per germline. This CDR3 comprises 21 residues. The CDR3 bases are TGCGCCAGCAGCATCAGAGGGGGAGAACTAGCGGGTTCAGAATACACCGGGGAGCTGTTTTTT. Encoded protein: CASSIRGGELAGSEYTGELFF.

The rearrangement uses TRBV5-4 and TRBJ2-1; 7 nucleotides agree with TRBD2. Per the germline V gene, CDR1 is SGHNT and CDR2 is YYREEE (reference sequence). The ends lost 4 bases at V and 3 bases at J; junction bases unmatched: 7. This CDR3 region has 15 residues. The CDR3: CASSVAPGGYNEQFF. CDR3 DNA: TGTGCCAGCAGCGTGGCGCCGGGAGGCTACAATGAGCAGTTCTTC.

The chain is built from TRBV7-2 and TRBJ2-7, with 14 bases that match TRBD2. Looked up from germline, CDR1 is SGHTA and CDR2 is FQGNSA. The CDR3 contains 16 residues. J gave up 9 bases and V 4 bases, and 11 bases lay outside the gene matches. The CDR3 bases are TGTGCCAGCAGCTGGGGTCCGGGGACTAGCGGGAGTGGGCAGTACTTC. Protein sequence: CASSWGPGTSGSGQYF.

V usage is TRBV2 and J usage is TRBJ2-7; TRBD1 agrees at 8 bases. The CDR3 spans 15 residues. V trimming: 2 bases; J trimming: 2 bases; junction bases outside the gene matches: 5. Germline-derived CDR1 and CDR2 are SNHLY and FYNNEI. CDR3 sequence: CASSEWTGQAYEQYF. CDR3 in DNA: TGTGCCAGCAGTGAATGGACAGGGCAAGCCTACGAGCAGTACTTC.

The chain recombines TRBV2 with TRBJ2-7; D unresolved. The CDR3 has 13 amino acids. The germline CDR1 and CDR2 sequences are SNHLY and FYNNEI. Trimming left V 3 bases short and J 3 bases short, with 9 bases between. CDR3 DNA: TGTGCCAGCAGTGACGGGTGGAGCTACGAGCAGTACTTC. Residues: CASSDGWSYEQYF.

This chain connects TRBV7-2 to TRBJ2-6; possibly TRBD2 for D (7 bases). Germline CDR1 SGHTA, CDR2 FQGNSA. There are 17 residues in the CDR3. Between the trimmed V and J ends, which lost 4 bases and 0 bases, there was a span of 13 bases. CDR3 loop: CASSSIGGASGANVLTF. In DNA form, the CDR3 reads TGTGCCAGCAGCTCTATTGGGGGGGCCTCTGGGGCCAACGTCCTGACTTTC.

The CDR3 spells CASSAVLDTQYF. The CDR3 bases are TGTGCCAGCAGCGCTGTCTTAGATACGCAGTATTTT. The J gene is TRBJ2-3, the V gene TRBV9; D is unresolved. The CDR3 loop spans 12 amino acids. The V end lost 3 bases, the J end lost 5 bases, and 7 bases lay between the germline ends. Germline lookup yields CDR1 SGDLS and CDR2 YYNGEE. Full variable domain (missing parts from reference TRBV9 and TRBJ2-3): DSGVTQTPKHLITATGQRVTLRCSPRSGDLSVYWYQQSLDQGLQFLIQYYNGEERAKGNILERFSAQQFPDLHSELNLSSLELGDSALYFCASSAVLDTQYFGPGTRLTVL.

The V and J genes are TRBV15 and TRBJ2-5, with a tentative D call TRBD1 (6 bases). CDR1 and CDR2 (germline): LNHNV, YYDKDF (reference sequence). V was cut by 1 base and J by 2 bases, with 11 bases left in between. The CDR3 runs to 15 residues. CDR3 coding DNA: TGTGCCACCAGCAGAGCCCGACAGGTACAAGAGACCCAGTACTTC. Translating it yields CATSRARQVQETQYF.

This chain connects TRBV7-8 to TRBJ1-2; 9 nucleotides match TRBD1. The CDR3 extends over 14 amino acids. V lost 1 base and J lost 9; bases outside the gene matches: 6. CDR1 is SGHVS and CDR2 is FQNEAQ in the germline V gene. Here the CDR3 DNA reads TGTGCCAGCAGCTTAGGGGACAGGGTCACTAGCTACACCTTC. This sequence encodes CASSLGDRVTSYTF.

The chain couples TRBV28 to TRBJ2-1, with D unresolved. Trimming cost V 6 bases and J 6 bases, with 6 bases left between them. The CDR3 spans 11 residues. The germline V gene has CDR1 MDHEN and CDR2 SYDVKM. The CDR3 here is CASSSPNEQFF. CDR3 nucleotides: TGTGCCAGCAGCTCCCCCAATGAGCAGTTCTTC. The entire variable domain, with the rest obtained from reference TRBV28 and TRBJ2-1, is as follows: DVKVTQSSRYLVKRTGEKVFLECVQDMDHENMFWYRQDPGLGLRLIYFSYDVKMKEKGDIPEGYSVSREKKERFSLILESASTNQTSMYLCASSSPNEQFFGPGTRLTVL.

This sequence joins TRBV18 and TRBJ1-1, with a tentative D call TRBD1 (6 bases). V lost 2 bases to trimming and J lost 6 bases, with 13 bases between them. There are 14 residues in the CDR3. In germline, CDR1 is KGHSH, CDR2 LQKENI. As DNA, the CDR3 is TGTGCCAGCTCACCAAATACAGGGAGCGCTGAAGCTTTCTTT. Translated, it gives CASSPNTGSAEAFF.

The V call is TRBV5-1, the J call TRBJ2-3; D is unresolved. V lost 4 bases and J lost 2, with 8 bases in between. Germline values: CDR1 SGHRS, CDR2 YFSETQ. This CDR3 is built from 13 residues. This chain's CDR3 is CASSTDLTDTQYF. CDR3 coding DNA: TGCGCCAGCAGCACAGACCTCACAGATACGCAGTATTTT.

The CDR3 protein is CASSLGWESGEQYF. CDR3 DNA sequence: TGTGCCAGCAGCTTGGGATGGGAATCGGGGGAGCAGTACTTC. V gene TRBV11-3 combines with J gene TRBJ2-7; possibly TRBD2 for D (5 bases). The germline V and J ends were trimmed by 3 bases and 7 bases, with 16 bases remaining between them. The CDR3 runs 14 residues. Per the germline V gene, CDR1 is SGHNT and CDR2 is YENEEA.

This sequence joins TRBV6-5 and TRBJ2-7; 7 bases align to TRBD1. The ends lost 6 bases at V and 1 base at J; junction bases unmatched: 6. CDR3 length equals 14 residues. In germline, CDR1 is MNHEY, CDR2 SVGAGI. Here the CDR3 DNA reads TGTGCCAGCAGCGACAGGGATACGTCCTACGAGCAGTACTTC. Its protein product is CASSDRDTSYEQYF.

The chain joins TRBV5-5 to TRBJ2-3; 7 nucleotides align to TRBD2. The CDR3 spans 15 residues. Per germline, CDR1 SGHKS and CDR2 YYEKEE (reference sequence). V trimming: 4 bases; J trimming: 6 bases; junction bases outside the gene matches: 11. CDR3 nucleotide sequence: TGTGCCAGCAGCCTCCCTGCGGGAGAGGGGGATACGCAGTATTTT. Translation: CASSLPAGEGDTQYF.

Only a few counts were recorded for this clone. The chain recombines TRBV6-1 with TRBJ1-1, with D uncertain. Per the germline V gene, CDR1 is MNHNS and CDR2 is SASEGT. The CDR3 loop spans 15 amino acids. Trimming took 0 bases from V and 2 from J, leaving 10 bases between them. CDR3 coding DNA: TGTGCCAGCAGTGAAGCAGGAGGGATAAACACTGAAGCTTTCTTT. Amino acid sequence: CASSEAGGINTEAFF.

The V call is TRBV27, the J call TRBJ2-5; TRBD2 matches 10 bases. V was clipped by 5 bases and J by 4 bases; unmatched bases: 1. There are 13 residues in the CDR3. The germline V gene has CDR1 MNHEY and CDR2 SMNVEV (reference sequence). CDR3 loop: CASSSGGAETQYF. CDR3 nucleotides: TGTGCCAGCAGTAGCGGGGGGGCAGAGACCCAGTACTTC.

The rearrangement joins TRBV27 to TRBJ1-1; 7 bases line up with TRBD1. Germline lookup yields CDR1 MNHEY and CDR2 SMNVEV (reference sequence). This CDR3 spans 13 amino acids. V gave up 6 bases and J gave up 5 bases; unmatched junction bases: 6. CDR3 nucleotides: TGTGCCAGCAGCATTAACAGGGGTACTGAAGCTTTCTTT. Residues: CASSINRGTEAFF.

The chain couples TRBV12-2 to TRBJ2-7; the table gives TRBD2 as D, unverified against the DNA. TRBV12-2 is designated a pseudogene. This CDR3 contains 17 residues. Here the CDR3 reads CASRLALRTQRLSEQYF. In nucleotides, the CDR3 is TGTGCAAGTCGCTTAGCCCTGCGGACTCAGCGGTTGAGCGAGCAGTACTTC.

This chain joins TRBV6-2 or TRBV6-3 and TRBJ2-2; a weak D match, TRBD2 (5 bases). V lost 3 bases and J lost 2, with 7 bases in between. Germline V gene lookup returns CDR1 MNHEY and CDR2 SVGEGT. The CDR3 loop spans 14 amino acids. CDR3 in amino acids: CASSYTGNTGELFF. The CDR3 bases are TGTGCCAGCAGTTATACGGGAAACACCGGGGAGCTGTTTTTT.

This clone appeared once. The rearrangement joins TRBV24-1 to TRBJ2-1; 7 bases match TRBD2. The CDR3 consists of 16 residues. Trimming removed 4 bases from V and 7 bases from J; junction bases left unmatched: 12. Germline assignment: CDR1 KGHDR and CDR2 SFDVKD. CDR3 region: CATSDPGRETVNEQFF. CDR3 nucleotides: TGTGCCACCAGTGACCCGGGGAGGGAGACTGTGAATGAGCAGTTCTTC.

This chain joins TRBV29-1 and TRBJ2-7; 13 bases map to TRBD2. This CDR3 has 17 residues. V shed 1 base and J 0 bases; nucleotides not matched to a gene: 6. Germline CDR1 and CDR2: SQVTM and ANQGSEA. The CDR3 bases are TGCAGCGTTGAAGGGACTAGCGGGGGCCCTAGCTCCTACGAGCAGTACTTC. The encoded protein is CSVEGTSGGPSSYEQYF.